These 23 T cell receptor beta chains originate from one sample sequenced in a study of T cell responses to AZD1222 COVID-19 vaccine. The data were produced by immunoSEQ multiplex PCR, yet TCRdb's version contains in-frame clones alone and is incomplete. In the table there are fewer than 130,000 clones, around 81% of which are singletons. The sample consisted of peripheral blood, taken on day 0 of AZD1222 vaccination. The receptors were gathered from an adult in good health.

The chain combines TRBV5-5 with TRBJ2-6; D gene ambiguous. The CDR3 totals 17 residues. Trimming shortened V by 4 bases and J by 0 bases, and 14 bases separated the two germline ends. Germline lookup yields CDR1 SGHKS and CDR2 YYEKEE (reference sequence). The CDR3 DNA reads TGTGCCAGCAGCCCGGTGTTTCGACCCTCTGGGGCCAACGTCCTGACTTTC. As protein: CASSPVFRPSGANVLTF. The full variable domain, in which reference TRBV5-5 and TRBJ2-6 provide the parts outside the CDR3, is DAGVTQSPTHLIKTRGQQVTLRCSPISGHKSVSWYQQVLGQGPQFIFQYYEKEERGRGNFPDRFSARQFPNYSSELNVNALLLGDSALYLCASSPVFRPSGANVLTFGAGSRLTVL.

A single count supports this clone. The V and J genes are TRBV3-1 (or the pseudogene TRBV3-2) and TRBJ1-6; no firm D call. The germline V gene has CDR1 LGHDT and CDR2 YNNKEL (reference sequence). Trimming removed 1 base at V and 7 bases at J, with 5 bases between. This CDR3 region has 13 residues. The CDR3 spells CASSQGRNSPLHF. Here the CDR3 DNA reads TGTGCCAGCAGCCAAGGCAGGAATTCACCCCTCCACTTT.

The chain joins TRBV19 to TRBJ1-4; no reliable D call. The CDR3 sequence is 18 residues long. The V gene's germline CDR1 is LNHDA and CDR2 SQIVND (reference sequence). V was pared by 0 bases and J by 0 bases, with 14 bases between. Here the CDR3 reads CASSIDKVVGATNEKLFF. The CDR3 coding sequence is TGTGCCAGTAGTATAGATAAGGTCGTCGGTGCAACTAATGAAAAACTGTTTTTT.

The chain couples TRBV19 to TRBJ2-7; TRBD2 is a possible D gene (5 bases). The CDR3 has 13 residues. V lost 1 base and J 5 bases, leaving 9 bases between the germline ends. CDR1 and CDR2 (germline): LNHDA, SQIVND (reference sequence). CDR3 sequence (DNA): TGTGCCAGTAGTATAGTCCCCGGGGACGAGCAGTACTTC. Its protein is CASSIVPGDEQYF.

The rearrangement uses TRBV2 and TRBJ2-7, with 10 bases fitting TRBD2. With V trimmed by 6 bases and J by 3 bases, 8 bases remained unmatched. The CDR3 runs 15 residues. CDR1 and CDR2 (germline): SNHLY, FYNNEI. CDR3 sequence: CASRASSGGGYEQYF. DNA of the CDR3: TGTGCCAGCAGGGCCTCTAGCGGGGGAGGCTACGAGCAGTACTTC.

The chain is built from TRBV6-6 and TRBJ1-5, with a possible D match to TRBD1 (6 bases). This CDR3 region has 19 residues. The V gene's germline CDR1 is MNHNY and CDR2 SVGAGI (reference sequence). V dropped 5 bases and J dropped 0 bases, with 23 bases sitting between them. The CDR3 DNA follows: TGTGCCAGCAGTCATACAGGGACAACATCGCTATATAGCAATCAGCCCCAGCATTTT. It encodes CASSHTGTTSLYSNQPQHF.

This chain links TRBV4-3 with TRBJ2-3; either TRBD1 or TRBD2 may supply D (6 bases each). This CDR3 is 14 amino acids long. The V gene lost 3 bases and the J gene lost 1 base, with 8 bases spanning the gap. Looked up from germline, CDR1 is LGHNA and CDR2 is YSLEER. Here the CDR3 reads CASSQGGRTDTQYF. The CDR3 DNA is TGCGCCAGCAGCCAGGGGGGCCGCACAGATACGCAGTATTTT.

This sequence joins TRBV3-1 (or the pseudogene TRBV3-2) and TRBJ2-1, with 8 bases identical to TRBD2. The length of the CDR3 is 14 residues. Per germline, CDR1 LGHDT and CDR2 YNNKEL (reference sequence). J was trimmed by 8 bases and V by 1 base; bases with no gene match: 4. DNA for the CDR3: TGTGCCAGCAGCCAAGCGGGAGGGACGGATGAGCAGTTCTTC. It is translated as CASSQAGGTDEQFF.

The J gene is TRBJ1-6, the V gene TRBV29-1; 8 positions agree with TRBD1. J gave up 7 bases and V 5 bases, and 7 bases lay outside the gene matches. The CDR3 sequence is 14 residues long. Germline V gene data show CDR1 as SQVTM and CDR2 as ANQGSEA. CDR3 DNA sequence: TGCAGCGTTTCACAGGGGGTTTACAATTCACCCCTCCACTTT. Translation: CSVSQGVYNSPLHF.

The CDR3 protein is CASSYFGQGRETQYF. The DNA for the CDR3 is TGTGCCAGCAGTTACTTTGGACAGGGAAGGGAGACCCAGTACTTC. V and J are TRBV6-5 and TRBJ2-5; 8 bases line up with TRBD1. Germline CDR1 reads MNHEY; CDR2 reads SVGAGI. The CDR3 has 15 amino acids. The V gene end was trimmed by 1 base and the J gene end by 5 bases; junction bases not matched to a gene: 6.

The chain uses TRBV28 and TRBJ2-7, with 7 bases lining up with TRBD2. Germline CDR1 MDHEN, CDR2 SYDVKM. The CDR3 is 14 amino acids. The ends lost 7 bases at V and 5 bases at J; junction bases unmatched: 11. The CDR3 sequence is CASTTAGRIDEQYF. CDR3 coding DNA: TGTGCCAGCACCACGGCCGGGAGGATCGACGAGCAGTACTTC.

The DNA of the CDR3 is TGTGCCACCAGTGCCCACGTAGGGGGGCTCGACATTCAGTACTTC. Residues: CATSAHVGGLDIQYF. This chain connects TRBV24-1 to TRBJ2-4; perhaps D is TRBD1 or TRBD2 (6 bases each). Trimming took 5 bases from V and 8 from J, leaving 18 bases between them. The CDR3 loop spans 15 amino acids. Germline V gene data show CDR1 as KGHDR and CDR2 as SFDVKD.

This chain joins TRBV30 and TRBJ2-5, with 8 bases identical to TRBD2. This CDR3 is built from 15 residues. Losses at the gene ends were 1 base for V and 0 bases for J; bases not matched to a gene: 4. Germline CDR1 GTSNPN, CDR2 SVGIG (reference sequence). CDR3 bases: TGTGCCTGGAGTGGCGGGGGGCACCACCAAGAGACCCAGTACTTC. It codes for CAWSGGGHHQETQYF.

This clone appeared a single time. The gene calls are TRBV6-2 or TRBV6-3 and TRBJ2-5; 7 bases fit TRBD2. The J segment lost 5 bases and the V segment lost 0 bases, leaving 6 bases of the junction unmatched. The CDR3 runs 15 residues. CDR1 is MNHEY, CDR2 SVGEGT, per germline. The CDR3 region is CASSYSRAGVETQYF. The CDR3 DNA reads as TGTGCCAGCAGTTACTCCCGCGCGGGAGTTGAGACCCAGTACTTC.

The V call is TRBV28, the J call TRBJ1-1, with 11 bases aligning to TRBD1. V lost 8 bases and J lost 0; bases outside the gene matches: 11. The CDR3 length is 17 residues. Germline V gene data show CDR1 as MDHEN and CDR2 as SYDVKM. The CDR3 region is CASGPPDRGPLNTEAFF. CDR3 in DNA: TGTGCCAGCGGCCCCCCGGACAGGGGGCCCTTGAACACTGAAGCTTTCTTT.

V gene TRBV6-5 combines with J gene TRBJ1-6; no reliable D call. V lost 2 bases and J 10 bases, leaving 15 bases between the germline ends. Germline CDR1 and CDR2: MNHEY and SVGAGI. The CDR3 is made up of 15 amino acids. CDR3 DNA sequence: TGTGCCAGCAGTTACGGCCAGGCGGCGACGTCACCCCTCCACTTT. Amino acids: CASSYGQAATSPLHF.

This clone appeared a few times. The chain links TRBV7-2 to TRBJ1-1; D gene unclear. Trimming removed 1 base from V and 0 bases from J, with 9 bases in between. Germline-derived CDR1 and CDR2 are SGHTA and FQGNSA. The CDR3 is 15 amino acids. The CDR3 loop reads CASSLDRHVNTEAFF. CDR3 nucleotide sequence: TGTGCCAGCAGCTTAGATAGACACGTGAACACTGAAGCTTTCTTT.

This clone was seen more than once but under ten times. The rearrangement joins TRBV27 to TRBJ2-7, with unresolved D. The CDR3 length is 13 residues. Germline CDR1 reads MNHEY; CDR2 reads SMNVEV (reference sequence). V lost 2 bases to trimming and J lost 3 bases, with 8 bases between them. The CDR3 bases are TGTGCCAGCAGTTTAGCCCCTCTCTACGAGCAGTACTTC. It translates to CASSLAPLYEQYF.

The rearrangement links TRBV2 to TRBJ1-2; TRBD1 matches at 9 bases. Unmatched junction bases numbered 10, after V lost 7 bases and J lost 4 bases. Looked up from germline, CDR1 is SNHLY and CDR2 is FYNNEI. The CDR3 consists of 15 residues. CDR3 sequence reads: CASTEDTGGRYGYTF. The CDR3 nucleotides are TGTGCCAGCACCGAGGATACAGGGGGCCGCTATGGCTACACCTTC.

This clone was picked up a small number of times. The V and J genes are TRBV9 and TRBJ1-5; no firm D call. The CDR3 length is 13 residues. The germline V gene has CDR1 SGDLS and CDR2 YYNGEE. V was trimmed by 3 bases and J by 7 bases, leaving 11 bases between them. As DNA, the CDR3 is TGTGCCAGCAGCGCCTCCCCGGGACAGCCCCAGCATTTT. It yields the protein CASSASPGQPQHF. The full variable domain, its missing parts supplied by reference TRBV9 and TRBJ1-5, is DSGVTQTPKHLITATGQRVTLRCSPRSGDLSVYWYQQSLDQGLQFLIQYYNGEERAKGNILERFSAQQFPDLHSELNLSSLELGDSALYFCASSASPGQPQHFGDGTRLSIL.

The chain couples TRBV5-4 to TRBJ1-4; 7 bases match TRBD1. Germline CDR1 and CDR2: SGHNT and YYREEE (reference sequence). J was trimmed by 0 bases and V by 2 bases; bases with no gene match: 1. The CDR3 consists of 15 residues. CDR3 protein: CASSFDRATNEKLFF. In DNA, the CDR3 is TGTGCCAGCAGCTTTGACAGGGCAACTAATGAAAAACTGTTTTTT. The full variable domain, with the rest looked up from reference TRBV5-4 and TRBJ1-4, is ETGVTQSPTHLIKTRGQQVTLRCSSQSGHNTVSWYQQALGQGPQFIFQYYREEENGRGNFPPRFSGLQFPNYSSELNVNALELDDSALYLCASSFDRATNEKLFFGSGTQLSVL.

CDR3 bases: TGCGCCAGCAGCCAAACGCCAATGTCGAACACCGGGGAGCTGTTTTTT. The encoded protein is CASSQTPMSNTGELFF. The rearrangement joins TRBV4-1 to TRBJ2-2; no clear D gene. Deletions cut 2 bases from V and 0 bases from J, with 10 bases between. Germline CDR1 reads MGHRA; CDR2 reads YSYEKL. The CDR3 extends over 16 amino acids.

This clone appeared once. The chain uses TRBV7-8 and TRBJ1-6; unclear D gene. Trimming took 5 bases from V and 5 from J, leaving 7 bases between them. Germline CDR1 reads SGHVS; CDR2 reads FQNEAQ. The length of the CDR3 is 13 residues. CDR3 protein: CASSRRNNSPLHF. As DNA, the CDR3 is TGTGCCAGCAGCCGCAGAAATAATTCACCCCTCCACTTT. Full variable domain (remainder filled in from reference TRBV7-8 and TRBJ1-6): GAGVSQSPRYKVAKRGQDVALRCDPISGHVSLFWYQQALGQGPEFLTYFQNEAQLDKSGLPSDRFFAERPEGSVSTLKIQRTQQEDSAVYLCASSRRNNSPLHFGNGTRLTVT.